The 27 T cell receptor beta chains given below trace back to one sample, sequenced in a study of metastatic and nonmetastatic thyroid tumors (dated by TCRdb to 2018 to 2020). The library was generated by PCR. Data came from an Illumina HiSeq 4000. The public reads were quality trimmed at Q25 with fastp and then assembled into clones with MiXCR by TCRdb, keeping productive beta chains. The sample contains about 11,000 clones, just under 30% of them found a single time. The ten top clones hold about 15% of the sample. No patient had received any treatment before thyroid surgery. The sequenced material came from tumor tissue. The origin of the receptors is a female donor with papillary thyroid cancer or a benign thyroid nodule (not recorded which). Some clones in this sample may be carry-over from other donors' samples.

V usage is TRBV20-1 and J usage is TRBJ2-7; D perhaps matches TRBD2 (6 bases). Judging by the DNA end, TRBJ2-1 fits better; the J call may be wrong. Germline V gene data show CDR1 as DFQATT and CDR2 as SNEGSKA (reference sequence). The CDR3 covers 15 residues. This chain's CDR3 is CSARDSITSNNEQFF. The DNA for the CDR3 is TGCAGTGCTAGAGATTCGATAACTAGCAACAATGAGCAGTTCTTC.

The chain recombines TRBV20-1 with TRBJ2-2; D gene uncertain. The V and J ends lost 5 bases and 6 bases respectively, with 16 bases between them. Germline lookup yields CDR1 DFQATT and CDR2 SNEGSKA (reference sequence). This CDR3 contains 14 residues. CDR3 in amino acids: CSAGDIRAPGELFF. The CDR3 DNA sequence: TGCAGTGCTGGCGACATCCGGGCCCCCGGGGAGCTGTTTTTT.

J is TRBJ2-7 and V is TRBV5-4; D is undetermined. The V and J ends lost 0 bases and 6 bases respectively, with 7 bases between them. The germline CDR1 and CDR2 sequences are SGHNT and YYREEE (reference sequence). This CDR3 has 12 amino acids. DNA of the CDR3: TGTGCCAGCAGCTTGGACGCCGGCGAGCAGTACTTC. It encodes CASSLDAGEQYF.

This chain connects TRBV7-2 to TRBJ2-2; 8 bases fit TRBD1. The V and J ends lost 10 bases and 5 bases, in that order; junction bases with no gene match: 12. This CDR3 is 15 amino acids long. The V gene's germline CDR1 is SGHTA and CDR2 FQGNSA. The CDR3 protein is CATHRDRGRTGELFF. The CDR3 nucleotides read TGTGCCACTCACAGAGACAGGGGACGAACCGGGGAGCTGTTTTTT.

As for this clone: A much larger clone is a single base away; this may be a read error. Other DNA sequences in this sample translate to the same CDR3. The genes are TRBV27 and TRBJ2-4; D is undetermined. The CDR3 has 13 amino acids. The V and J ends lost 6 bases and 9 bases respectively, with 15 bases between them. Per the germline V gene, CDR1 is MNHEY and CDR2 is SMNVEV (reference sequence). CDR3 region: CASSWVGSGIQYF. Here the CDR3 DNA reads TGTGCCAGCAGCTGGGTAGGTTCGGGCATTCAGTACTTC.

This clone is medium-sized within its sample. J is TRBJ2-1 and V is TRBV6-1; D gene unclear. Germline values: CDR1 MNHNS, CDR2 SASEGT. The V and J ends lost 5 bases and 14 bases respectively, with 16 bases between them. The CDR3 spans 12 residues. The CDR3 region is CASSLAGQREFF. The CDR3 bases are TGTGCCAGCAGTTTGGCCGGTCAACGGGAGTTCTTC.

There are a few counts of this clone. The J gene is TRBJ2-3, the V gene TRBV11-2; a possible D gene is TRBD2 (6 bases). V was cut by 2 bases and J by 4 bases, with 13 bases left in between. This CDR3 spans 15 amino acids. CDR1 and CDR2 (germline): SGHAT, FQNNGV. CDR3 nucleotide sequence: TGTGCCAGCAGCTTAATATCTAGCGATCCAGATACGCAGTATTTT. Its protein is CASSLISSDPDTQYF.

This clone was seen ten or more times. V is TRBV27 and J is TRBJ2-1; D possibly corresponds to TRBD1 (5 bases). Germline V gives CDR1 MNHEY, CDR2 SMNVEV (reference sequence). Deletions cut 6 bases from V and 0 bases from J, with 12 bases between. The CDR3 spans 15 residues. CDR3 in amino acids: CASSSRQYSYNEQFF. In DNA form, the CDR3 reads TGTGCCAGCAGCTCTCGACAGTACTCCTACAATGAGCAGTTCTTC.

This clone was observed a handful of times. The chain combines TRBV19 with TRBJ2-3; weak D call: TRBD2 (6 bases). This CDR3 is built from 15 residues. V gave up 3 bases and J gave up 0 bases, with 10 bases separating them. Germline CDR1 is LNHDA and CDR2 is SQIVND (reference sequence). As DNA, the CDR3 is TGTGCCAGTAGTATCCCTAGCGCGAGCACAGATACGCAGTATTTT. It encodes CASSIPSASTDTQYF.

The genes are TRBV30 and TRBJ2-2; D unresolved. The CDR3 has 12 amino acids. Per germline, CDR1 GTSNPN and CDR2 SVGIG (reference sequence). V was trimmed by 4 bases and J by 2 bases, leaving 5 bases between them. The CDR3, as DNA: TGTGCCTGGAATTTTAACACCGGGGAGCTGTTTTTT. Encoded protein: CAWNFNTGELFF.

This clone has a single count. Sequence at one end of the junction differs from germline and may be a read error. The same CDR3 can be traced to other DNA sequences in this sample. This sequence joins TRBV6-2 or TRBV6-3 and TRBJ2-2; weak D call: TRBD2 (5 bases). CDR1 is MNHEY, CDR2 SVGEGT, per germline. This CDR3 has 16 residues. CDR3 nucleotides: TGTGCCAGCAGGCCACGGGGTGCGCGAAGCACCGGTGAGCTGTTCTTT. Its translation is CASRPRGARSTGELFF.

This clone is large by share. The genes are TRBV7-2 and TRBJ2-3; a possible D gene is TRBD2 (6 bases). The CDR3 totals 18 residues. The germline gives CDR1 SGHTA, CDR2 FQGNSA. Trimming stripped 2 bases from V and 0 bases from J, with 18 bases between. The CDR3 nucleotides read TGTGCCAGCAGCTTAAAAGGGTGGGCTAGCGCGAGCACAGATACGCAGTATTTT. Translation gives CASSLKGWASASTDTQYF.

In this sample, this clone turned up a few times. This sequence joins TRBV6-2 or TRBV6-3 and TRBJ1-5; TRBD1 agrees at 12 bases. The V segment lost 4 bases and the J segment 6 bases; nucleotides outside the gene matches: 10. This CDR3 has 17 amino acids. Germline assignment: CDR1 MNHEY and CDR2 SVGEGT. The CDR3 sequence: CASSSGQGAFRGQPQHF. DNA of the CDR3: TGTGCCAGCAGTTCGGGACAGGGGGCGTTTAGAGGTCAGCCCCAGCATTTT.

CDR3 residues: CASSFRGNTEAFF. The CDR3 nucleotides are TGTGCCAGCAGCTTCCGGGGTAACACTGAAGCTTTCTTT. The chain carries TRBV13 and TRBJ1-1; D is unresolved. The germline V gene has CDR1 PRHDT and CDR2 FYEKMQ (reference sequence). CDR3 length equals 13 residues. V was clipped by 3 bases and J by 2 bases, with 7 bases between them. The whole variable domain, remainder taken from reference TRBV13 and TRBJ1-1, is AAGVIQSPRHLIKEKRETATLKCYPIPRHDTVYWYQQGPGQDPQFLISFYEKMQSDKGSIPDRFSAQQFSDYHSELNMSSLELGDSALYFCASSFRGNTEAFFGQGTRLTVV.

There are many counts of this clone. In DNA, the CDR3 is TGTGCCAGCAGCACAGCCTATCTAGCGACAGATACGCAGTATTTT. It translates to CASSTAYLATDTQYF. The chain joins TRBV7-9 to TRBJ2-3; TRBD2 might be the D (6 bases). Germline CDR1 is SEHNR and CDR2 is FQNEAQ (reference sequence). V was pared by 5 bases and J by 3 bases, with 15 bases between. This CDR3 spans 15 amino acids.

This clone has a count of ten or more. This chain links TRBV12-5 with TRBJ2-3, with 7 bases that match TRBD2. Germline assignment: CDR1 LGHNT and CDR2 FRNRAP. This CDR3 is 16 amino acids long. V trimming: 1 base; J trimming: 5 bases; junction bases outside the gene matches: 9. CDR3 coding DNA: TGTGCTAGTGGTTTGGGGGTCTCTAGCGGCGGAGATACGCAGTATTTT. Amino acids: CASGLGVSSGGDTQYF.

The J gene is TRBJ2-7, the V gene TRBV11-2, with 9 nucleotides matching TRBD2. The CDR3 contains 17 residues. V shed 2 bases, J shed 5 bases, and the junction held 13 bases outside the gene matches. CDR1 SGHAT and CDR2 FQNNGV come from the germline V gene. The DNA for the CDR3 is TGTGCCAGCAGCTTAACTTTTGTGGGGACTAGCACCCACGAGCAGTACTTC. It specifies CASSLTFVGTSTHEQYF.

This rearrangement joins TRBV20-1 to TRBJ2-1; the D gene could be TRBD1 or TRBD2 (6 bases each). Trimming took off 0 bases at V and 1 base at J, with 13 bases between the two ends. Germline V gives CDR1 DFQATT, CDR2 SNEGSKA (reference sequence). The CDR3 runs 16 residues. The CDR3 DNA follows: TGCAGTGCTAGAGATGGAAAGGGGGGTTCCTACAATGAGCAGTTCTTC. Translating it yields CSARDGKGGSYNEQFF.

This chain uses TRBV18 with TRBJ2-3; D is unresolved. The CDR3 sequence is 13 residues long. Germline loops: CDR1 KGHSH, CDR2 LQKENI. Trimming stripped 3 bases from V and 0 bases from J, with 4 bases between. CDR3 region: CASSPYSTDTQYF. DNA of the CDR3: TGTGCCAGCTCACCTTATAGCACAGATACGCAGTATTTT.

Within the sample, this clone is medium-sized. The rearrangement links TRBV15 to TRBJ2-5; 8 positions agree with TRBD2. V was pared by 2 bases and J by 7 bases, with 9 bases of the junction left unmatched. There are 15 residues in the CDR3. Germline loops: CDR1 LNHNV, CDR2 YYDKDF (reference sequence). The CDR3 coding sequence is TGTGCCACCAGCAGAACGGGAGGGCCGGATGGGACCCAGTACTTC. This gives the protein CATSRTGGPDGTQYF.

The rearrangement links TRBV27 to TRBJ2-7, with TRBD1 as a possible D gene (5 bases). CDR3 length: 14 amino acids. Trimming left V 5 bases short and J 2 bases short, with 13 bases between. Germline V gene data show CDR1 as MNHEY and CDR2 as SMNVEV (reference sequence). CDR3 nucleotide sequence: TGTGCCAGCAGTCTACGGATGACAGCCTACGAGCAGTACTTC. Translated, it gives CASSLRMTAYEQYF.

This clone is classed as large. The chain links TRBV20-1 to TRBJ2-7; no clear D. The CDR3 totals 15 residues. The V end was cut by 6 bases, the J end by 3 bases, with 21 bases between. Per germline, CDR1 DFQATT and CDR2 SNEGSKA (reference sequence). CDR3 nucleotides: TGCAGTGCGATACAAACTCCACCCTTTCACTACGAGCAGTACTTC. Amino acids: CSAIQTPPFHYEQYF.

By its share, this clone is medium-sized. The chain is built from TRBV27 and TRBJ2-3; TRBD2 matches at 10 bases. The V and J ends lost 4 bases and 6 bases, in that order; junction bases with no gene match: 16. The CDR3 is 18 amino acids. Germline V gene data show CDR1 as MNHEY and CDR2 as SMNVEV (reference sequence). The CDR3: CASSWGLSGGLASDTQYF. The CDR3 DNA is TGTGCCAGCAGTTGGGGGCTTTCGGGGGGACTAGCGTCGGATACGCAGTATTTT.

J is TRBJ1-1 and V is TRBV5-1; D might be TRBD1 (5 bases). The germline V and J ends were trimmed by 1 base and 1 base, with 8 bases remaining between them. The CDR3 contains 14 residues. The V gene's germline CDR1 is SGHRS and CDR2 YFSETQ. The CDR3 spells CASSLFDRNTEAFF. CDR3 nucleotide sequence: TGCGCCAGCAGCTTGTTCGACAGGAACACTGAAGCTTTCTTT.

The gene calls are TRBV11-2 and TRBJ2-2; TRBD2 agrees at 7 bases. This CDR3 comprises 14 residues. CDR1 and CDR2 from the germline V gene are SGHAT and FQNNGV. With V trimmed by 5 bases and J by 4 bases, 4 bases remained unmatched. The CDR3 DNA follows: TGTGCCAGCAGCGGCGGGAGACTCACCGGGGAGCTGTTTTTT. Residues: CASSGGRLTGELFF. The whole variable domain, filled in from reference TRBV11-2 and TRBJ2-2, reads EAGVAQSPRYKIIEKRQSVAFWCNPISGHATLYWYQQILGQGPKLLIQFQNNGVVDDSQLPKDRFSAERLKGVDSTLKIQPAKLEDSAVYLCASSGGRLTGELFFGEGSRLTVL.

This clone was counted a single time. The chain is built from TRBV20-1 and TRBJ1-5; tentatively, D is TRBD1 (5 bases). The V end was cut by 3 bases, the J end by 5 bases, with 11 bases between. This CDR3 spans 13 amino acids. From germline, CDR1 is DFQATT and CDR2 SNEGSKA (reference sequence). CDR3 nucleotide sequence: TGCAGTGCTAGGGACAAAAACCATCAGCCCCAGCATTTT. Amino acids: CSARDKNHQPQHF.

The V gene is TRBV6-6, the J gene TRBJ1-4, with D unresolved. Germline V gene sequence: CDR1 MNHNY, CDR2 SVGAGI (reference sequence). The length of the CDR3 is 17 residues. Trimming cost V 0 bases and J 0 bases, with 11 bases left between them. CDR3 in amino acids: CASSYSLVGATNEKLFF. The CDR3 DNA follows: TGTGCCAGCAGTTACTCGTTGGTAGGAGCAACTAATGAAAAACTGTTTTTT.